A single sample is the source of the 13 T cell receptor beta chains below, sequenced in a study of T cells in tuberculosis. Time point defined: new active TB diagnosis, blood taken before or within 7 days of starting treatment. Produced via immunoSEQ multiplex PCR; TCRdb's table is partial and in-frame only. The data hold tens of thousands of clones, with roughly 84% observed a single time. The specimen was PBMCs, collected at tuberculosis diagnosis. Receptors originate from an adult with tuberculosis.

The chain uses TRBV5-8 and TRBJ1-5, with 12 bases that match TRBD1. J was trimmed by 2 bases and V by 3 bases; bases with no gene match: 3. The germline V gene has CDR1 SGHTS and CDR2 YDEGEE. The CDR3 covers 16 residues. As DNA, the CDR3 is TGTGCCAGCAGCTATGGGACAGGGGGCGGCAATCAGCCCCAGCATTTT. Its protein is CASSYGTGGGNQPQHF.

The chain uses TRBV10-2 and TRBJ2-2, with TRBD1 matching over 7 bases. Germline V lookup: CDR1 WSHSY, CDR2 SAAADI. With V trimmed by 1 base and J by 1 base, 0 bases remained unmatched. This CDR3 has 15 amino acids. In DNA, the CDR3 is TGCGCCAGCAGTGAGTGGGACAGGAACACCGGGGAGCTGTTTTTT. Encoded protein: CASSEWDRNTGELFF.

This sequence joins TRBV30 and TRBJ1-2; tentative D call: TRBD1 (5 bases). Germline V CDR1 and CDR2: GTSNPN, SVGIG (reference sequence). The length of the CDR3 is 13 residues. V lost 2 bases to trimming and J lost 6 bases, with 13 bases between them. The CDR3 here is CAWSSGGGDGYTF. DNA of the CDR3: TGTGCCTGGAGTTCAGGTGGGGGGGATGGCTACACCTTC.

The rearrangement uses TRBV5-6 and TRBJ2-7, with D uncertain. The CDR3 runs 15 residues. Trimming removed 1 base from V and 1 base from J, with 12 bases in between. CDR1 SGHDT and CDR2 YYEEEE come from the germline V gene. CDR3 in amino acids: CASSLFLTESYEQYF. CDR3 bases: TGTGCCAGCAGCTTGTTTCTGACTGAGTCCTACGAGCAGTACTTC.

This chain joins TRBV19 and TRBJ1-1; 8 bases align to TRBD1. This CDR3 region has 15 residues. With 3 bases clipped from V and 0 bases from J, the junction kept 3 bases outside the gene matches. The germline V gene has CDR1 LNHDA and CDR2 SQIVND (reference sequence). For the CDR3, the DNA is TGTGCCAGTAGTATCGGACAGGGCATGAACACTGAAGCTTTCTTT. This codes for CASSIGQGMNTEAFF. Combining the CDR3 with reference TRBV19 and TRBJ1-1 gives the whole variable domain DGGITQSPKYLFRKEGQNVTLSCEQNLNHDAMYWYRQDPGQGLRLIYYSQIVNDFQKGDIAEGYSVSREKKESFPLTVTSAQKNPTAFYLCASSIGQGMNTEAFFGQGTRLTVV.

The chain carries TRBV11-2 and TRBJ2-7; D gene ambiguous. V lost 5 bases and J 5 bases, leaving 16 bases between the germline ends. The germline V gene has CDR1 SGHAT and CDR2 FQNNGV. This CDR3 contains 14 residues. CDR3 amino acids: CASSLLTSRNEQYF. The CDR3 DNA follows: TGTGCCAGCAGCCTACTAACGAGTAGGAACGAGCAGTACTTC.

The genes are TRBV18 and TRBJ1-5, with D maybe TRBD1 (5 bases). The V and J ends lost 2 bases and 3 bases respectively, with 8 bases between them. The CDR3 spans 14 residues. Per germline, CDR1 KGHSH and CDR2 LQKENI. Here the CDR3 DNA reads TGTGCCAGCTCACCAGGGGCAGACAATCAGCCCCAGCATTTT. It specifies CASSPGADNQPQHF.

The chain employs TRBV11-2 and TRBJ2-3; TRBD2 is a possible D gene (6 bases). CDR3 length: 18 residues. Germline CDR1 is SGHAT and CDR2 is FQNNGV. Trimming stripped 3 bases from V and 0 bases from J, with 19 bases between. Here the CDR3 reads CASSFEEDLGGSTDTQYF. In DNA, the CDR3 is TGTGCCAGCAGCTTCGAGGAGGACCTGGGGGGAAGCACAGATACGCAGTATTTT.

The chain employs TRBV28 and TRBJ2-2; 15 nucleotides align to TRBD2. V gave up 8 bases and J gave up 5 bases; unmatched junction bases: 3. In germline, CDR1 is MDHEN, CDR2 SYDVKM. The CDR3 has 15 residues. The CDR3 bases are TGTGCCAGCCGGACTAGCGGGGGGGGAACCGGGGAGCTGTTTTTT. Protein product: CASRTSGGGTGELFF. Full variable domain (rest looked up from reference TRBV28 and TRBJ2-2): DVKVTQSSRYLVKRTGEKVFLECVQDMDHENMFWYRQDPGLGLRLIYFSYDVKMKEKGDIPEGYSVSREKKERFSLILESASTNQTSMYLCASRTSGGGTGELFFGEGSRLTVL.

The chain recombines TRBV5-6 with TRBJ2-1; 10 nucleotides match TRBD2. V trimming: 4 bases; J trimming: 6 bases; junction bases outside the gene matches: 10. This CDR3 region has 16 residues. CDR1 and CDR2 (germline): SGHDT, YYEEEE. The CDR3 region has the DNA TGTGCCAGCAGCCCGCCTGAAGCGGGAGGGCCCAATGAGCAGTTCTTC. Translating it yields CASSPPEAGGPNEQFF.

The chain couples TRBV5-4 to TRBJ1-2; D gene ambiguous. Per germline, CDR1 SGHNT and CDR2 YYREEE (reference sequence). The CDR3 is 17 residues long. The germline V and J ends were trimmed by 3 bases and 6 bases, with 24 bases remaining between them. CDR3 bases: TGTGCCAGCAGCTCGCTTGTTAACGGGGAAGATGCGAATGGCTACACCTTC. This encodes CASSSLVNGEDANGYTF.

The chain recombines TRBV19 with TRBJ1-2; D perhaps matches TRBD1 (6 bases). V dropped 9 bases and J dropped 7 bases, with 18 bases sitting between them. This CDR3 spans 13 amino acids. The V gene's germline CDR1 is LNHDA and CDR2 SQIVND (reference sequence). The DNA for the CDR3 is TGTGCCAGCTACCGAGGGGGAACGGCTGGCTACACCTTC. Amino acids: CASYRGGTAGYTF. Full variable domain (remainder filled in from reference TRBV19 and TRBJ1-2): DGGITQSPKYLFRKEGQNVTLSCEQNLNHDAMYWYRQDPGQGLRLIYYSQIVNDFQKGDIAEGYSVSREKKESFPLTVTSAQKNPTAFYLCASYRGGTAGYTFGSGTRLTVV.

This clone was observed a handful of times. J is TRBJ1-2 and V is TRBV5-1, with D possibly matching TRBD1 (5 bases). V was cut by 0 bases and J by 6 bases, with 9 bases left in between. The CDR3 has 13 residues. Germline values: CDR1 SGHRS, CDR2 YFSETQ. The CDR3 sequence: CASSLGGLDGYTF. The CDR3 nucleotides are TGCGCCAGCAGCTTGGGGGGCTTGGATGGCTACACCTTC.